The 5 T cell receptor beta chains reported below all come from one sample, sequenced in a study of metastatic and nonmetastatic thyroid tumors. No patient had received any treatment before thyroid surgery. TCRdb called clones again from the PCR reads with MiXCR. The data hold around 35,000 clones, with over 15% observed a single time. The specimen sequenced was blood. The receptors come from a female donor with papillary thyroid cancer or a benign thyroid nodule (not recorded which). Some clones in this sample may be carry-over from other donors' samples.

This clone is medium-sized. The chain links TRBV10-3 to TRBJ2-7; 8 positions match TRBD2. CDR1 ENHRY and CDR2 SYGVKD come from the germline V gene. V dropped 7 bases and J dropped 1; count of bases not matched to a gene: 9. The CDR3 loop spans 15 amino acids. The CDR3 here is CAITSGLASSYEQYF. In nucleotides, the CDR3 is TGTGCCATCACCTCTGGACTAGCCTCTTCCTACGAGCAGTACTTC.

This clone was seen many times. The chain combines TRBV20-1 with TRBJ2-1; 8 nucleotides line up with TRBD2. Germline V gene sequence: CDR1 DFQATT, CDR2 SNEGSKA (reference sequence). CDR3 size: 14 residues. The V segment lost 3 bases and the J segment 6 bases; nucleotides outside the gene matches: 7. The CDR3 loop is CSARGLGEVNEQFF. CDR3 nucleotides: TGCAGTGCTAGGGGACTAGGGGAGGTCAATGAGCAGTTCTTC.

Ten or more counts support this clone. The CDR3 sequence: CASSGRGAGANVLTF. In DNA form, the CDR3 reads TGCGCCAGCAGTGGAAGAGGGGCCGGGGCCAACGTCCTGACTTTC. The chain is built from TRBV10-2 and TRBJ2-6; D is possibly TRBD1 or TRBD2 (5 bases each). The CDR3 loop spans 15 amino acids. V was clipped by 4 bases and J by 4 bases, with 11 bases between them. CDR1 is WSHSY and CDR2 is SAAADI in the germline V gene.

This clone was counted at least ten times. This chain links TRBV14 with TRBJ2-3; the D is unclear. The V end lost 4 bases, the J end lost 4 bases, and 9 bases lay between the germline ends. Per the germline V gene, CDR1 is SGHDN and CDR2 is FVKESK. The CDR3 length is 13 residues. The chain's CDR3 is CASSLVRSDTQYF. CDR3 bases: TGTGCCAGCAGCCTCGTAAGGTCAGATACGCAGTATTTT.

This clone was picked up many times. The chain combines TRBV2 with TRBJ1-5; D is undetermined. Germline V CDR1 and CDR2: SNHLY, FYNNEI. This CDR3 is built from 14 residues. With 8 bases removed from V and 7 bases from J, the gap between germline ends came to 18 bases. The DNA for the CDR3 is TGTGCCAGCGAAAAGTGGGCAGGTGGGCAGCCCCAGCATTTT. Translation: CASEKWAGGQPQHF.